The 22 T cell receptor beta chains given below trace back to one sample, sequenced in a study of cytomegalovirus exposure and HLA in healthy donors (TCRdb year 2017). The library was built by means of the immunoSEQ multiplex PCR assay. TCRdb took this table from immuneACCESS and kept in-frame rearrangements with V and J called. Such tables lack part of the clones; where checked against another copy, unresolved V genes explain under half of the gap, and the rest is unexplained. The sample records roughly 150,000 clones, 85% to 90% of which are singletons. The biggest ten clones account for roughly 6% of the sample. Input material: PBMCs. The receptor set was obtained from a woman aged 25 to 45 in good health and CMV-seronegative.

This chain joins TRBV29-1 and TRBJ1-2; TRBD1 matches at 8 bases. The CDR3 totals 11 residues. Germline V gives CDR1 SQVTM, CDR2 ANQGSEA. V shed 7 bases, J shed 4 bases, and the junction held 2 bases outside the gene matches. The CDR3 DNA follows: TGCAGCGGGACAGGGATCTATGGCTACACCTTC. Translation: CSGTGIYGYTF.

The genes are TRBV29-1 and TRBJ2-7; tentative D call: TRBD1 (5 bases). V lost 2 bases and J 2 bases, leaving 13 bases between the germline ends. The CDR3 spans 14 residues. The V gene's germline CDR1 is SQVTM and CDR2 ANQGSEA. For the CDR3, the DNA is TGCAGCGTTGAACTGACAGCCAACCCCTACGAGCAGTACTTC. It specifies CSVELTANPYEQYF.

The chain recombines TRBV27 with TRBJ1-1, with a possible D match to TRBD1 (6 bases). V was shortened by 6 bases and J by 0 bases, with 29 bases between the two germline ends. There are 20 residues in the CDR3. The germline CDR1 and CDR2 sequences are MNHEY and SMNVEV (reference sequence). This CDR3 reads CASSKNNPGHPTTMNTEAFF. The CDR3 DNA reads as TGTGCCAGCAGCAAGAACAATCCGGGACACCCTACTACCATGAACACTGAAGCTTTCTTT.

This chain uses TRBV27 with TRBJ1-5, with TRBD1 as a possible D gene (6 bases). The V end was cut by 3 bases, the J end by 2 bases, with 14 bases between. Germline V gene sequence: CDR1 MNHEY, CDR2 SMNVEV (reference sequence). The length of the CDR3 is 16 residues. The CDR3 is CASSLGGGHGNQPQHF. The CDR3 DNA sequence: TGTGCCAGCAGTTTGGGGGGCGGTCATGGCAATCAGCCCCAGCATTTT.

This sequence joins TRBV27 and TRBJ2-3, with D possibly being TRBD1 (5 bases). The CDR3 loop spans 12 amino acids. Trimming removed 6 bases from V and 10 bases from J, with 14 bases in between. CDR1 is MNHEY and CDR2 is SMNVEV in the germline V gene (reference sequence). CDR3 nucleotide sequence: TGTGCCAGCAGCCTAACGGTAGGGGCGCAGTATTTT. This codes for CASSLTVGAQYF.

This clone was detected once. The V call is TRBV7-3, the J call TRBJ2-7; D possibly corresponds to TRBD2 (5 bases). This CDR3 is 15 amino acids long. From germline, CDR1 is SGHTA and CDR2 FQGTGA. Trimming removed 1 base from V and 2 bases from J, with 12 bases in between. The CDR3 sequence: CASSLMGGWAYEQYF. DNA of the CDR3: TGTGCCAGCAGCTTAATGGGCGGGTGGGCCTACGAGCAGTACTTC.

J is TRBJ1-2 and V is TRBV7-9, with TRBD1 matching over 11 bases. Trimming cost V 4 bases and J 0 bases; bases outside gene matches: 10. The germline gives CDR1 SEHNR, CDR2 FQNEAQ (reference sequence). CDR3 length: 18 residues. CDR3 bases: TGTGCCAGCAGCTACAGACCGGGACAGGGGGTCCCTAACTATGGCTACACCTTC. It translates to CASSYRPGQGVPNYGYTF.

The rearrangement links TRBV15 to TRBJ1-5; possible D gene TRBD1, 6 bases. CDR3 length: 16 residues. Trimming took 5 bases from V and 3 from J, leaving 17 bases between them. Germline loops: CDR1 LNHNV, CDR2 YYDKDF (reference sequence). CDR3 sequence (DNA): TGTGCCACCAGCGTATACAGGGAGGTGGTCAATCAGCCCCAGCATTTT. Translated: CATSVYREVVNQPQHF.

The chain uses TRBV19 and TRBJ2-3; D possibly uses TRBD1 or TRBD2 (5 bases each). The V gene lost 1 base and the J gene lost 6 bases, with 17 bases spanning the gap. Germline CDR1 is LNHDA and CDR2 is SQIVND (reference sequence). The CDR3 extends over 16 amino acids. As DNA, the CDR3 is TGTGCCAGTAGTATAGTCCAGGTCTTGGGGGAGGATACGCAGTATTTT. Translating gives CASSIVQVLGEDTQYF.

For the CDR3, the DNA is TGTGCCAGCAGCTTGGGACGGGCCGAGCAGTACTTC. The encoded protein is CASSLGRAEQYF. The rearrangement links TRBV5-5 to TRBJ2-7; D not resolved. This CDR3 comprises 12 residues. V was cut by 0 bases and J by 6 bases, with 7 bases left in between. In germline, CDR1 is SGHKS, CDR2 YYEKEE (reference sequence).

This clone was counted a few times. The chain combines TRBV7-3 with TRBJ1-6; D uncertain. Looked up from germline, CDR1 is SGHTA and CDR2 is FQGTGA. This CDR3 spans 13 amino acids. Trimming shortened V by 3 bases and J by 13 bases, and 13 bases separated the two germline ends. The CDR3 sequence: CASSFSTGGPLHF. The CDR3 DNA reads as TGTGCCAGCAGCTTCTCGACCGGCGGGCCCCTCCACTTT.

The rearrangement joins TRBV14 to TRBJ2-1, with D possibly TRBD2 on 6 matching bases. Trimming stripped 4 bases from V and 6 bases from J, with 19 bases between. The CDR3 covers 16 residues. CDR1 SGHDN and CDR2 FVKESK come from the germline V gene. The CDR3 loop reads CASSPDGDSRRNEQFF. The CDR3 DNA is TGTGCCAGCAGCCCCGATGGGGACTCCAGGCGCAATGAGCAGTTCTTC. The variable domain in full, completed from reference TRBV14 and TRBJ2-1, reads EAGVTQFPSHSVIEKGQTVTLRCDPISGHDNLYWYRRVMGKEIKFLLHFVKESKQDESGMPNNRFLAERTGGTYSTLKVQPAELEDSGVYFCASSPDGDSRRNEQFFGPGTRLTVL.

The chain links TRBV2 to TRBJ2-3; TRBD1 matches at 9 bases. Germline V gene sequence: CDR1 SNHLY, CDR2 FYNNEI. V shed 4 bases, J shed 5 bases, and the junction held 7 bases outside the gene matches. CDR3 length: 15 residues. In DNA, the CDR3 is TGTGCCAGCAGTGGAACCGGGACAGGGTTAGATACGCAGTATTTT. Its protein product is CASSGTGTGLDTQYF.

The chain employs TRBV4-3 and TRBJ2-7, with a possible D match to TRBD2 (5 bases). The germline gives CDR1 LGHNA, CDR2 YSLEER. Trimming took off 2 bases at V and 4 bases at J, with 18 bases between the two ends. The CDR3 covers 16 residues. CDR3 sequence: CASSQYLLAKGYEQYF. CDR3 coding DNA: TGCGCCAGCAGCCAATACTTGTTAGCGAAAGGTTACGAGCAGTACTTC.

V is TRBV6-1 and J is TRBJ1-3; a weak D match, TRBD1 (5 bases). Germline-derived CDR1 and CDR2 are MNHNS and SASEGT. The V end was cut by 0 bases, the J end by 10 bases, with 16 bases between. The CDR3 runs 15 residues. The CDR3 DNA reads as TGTGCCAGCAGTGAAGCGAGGGACCCCTCGAGTACCATATATTTT. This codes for CASSEARDPSSTIYF.

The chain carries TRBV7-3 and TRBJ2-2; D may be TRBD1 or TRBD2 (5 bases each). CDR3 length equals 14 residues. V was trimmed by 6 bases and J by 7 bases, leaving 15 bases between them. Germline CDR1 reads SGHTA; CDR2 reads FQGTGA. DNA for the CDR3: TGTGCCAGCAGGAGGGGTCCGGAGCTCGGGGAGCTGTTTTTT. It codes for CASRRGPELGELFF.

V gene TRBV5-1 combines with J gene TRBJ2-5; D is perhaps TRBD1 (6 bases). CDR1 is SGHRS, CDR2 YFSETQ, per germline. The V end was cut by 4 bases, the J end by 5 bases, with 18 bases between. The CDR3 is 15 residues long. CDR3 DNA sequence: TGCGCCAGCAGCAGCCGCTATGGACAGTCGGAGACCCAGTACTTC. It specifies CASSSRYGQSETQYF.

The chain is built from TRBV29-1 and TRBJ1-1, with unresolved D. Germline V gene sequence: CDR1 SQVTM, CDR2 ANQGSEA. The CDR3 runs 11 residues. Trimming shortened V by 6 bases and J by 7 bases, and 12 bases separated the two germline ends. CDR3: CSVTRRLEAFF. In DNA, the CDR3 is TGCAGCGTGACCAGACGGCTTGAAGCTTTCTTT.

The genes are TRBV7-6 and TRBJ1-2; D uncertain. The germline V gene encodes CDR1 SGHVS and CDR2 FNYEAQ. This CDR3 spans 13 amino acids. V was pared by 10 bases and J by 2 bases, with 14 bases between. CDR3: CATRAPGNYGYTF. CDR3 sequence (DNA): TGTGCCACCCGAGCCCCTGGAAACTATGGCTACACCTTC.

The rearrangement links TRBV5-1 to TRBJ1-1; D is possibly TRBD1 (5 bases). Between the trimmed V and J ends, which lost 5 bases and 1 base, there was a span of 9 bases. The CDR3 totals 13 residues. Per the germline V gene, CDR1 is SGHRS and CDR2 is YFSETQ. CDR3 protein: CASSDSQNTEAFF. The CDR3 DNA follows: TGCGCCAGCAGTGACAGCCAGAACACTGAAGCTTTCTTT.

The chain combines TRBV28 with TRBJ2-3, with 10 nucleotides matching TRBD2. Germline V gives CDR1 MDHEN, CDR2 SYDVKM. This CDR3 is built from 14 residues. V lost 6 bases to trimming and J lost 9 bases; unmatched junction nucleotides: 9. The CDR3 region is CASRIGLAGVTQYF. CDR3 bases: TGTGCCAGCAGAATCGGCCTAGCGGGAGTCACGCAGTATTTT.

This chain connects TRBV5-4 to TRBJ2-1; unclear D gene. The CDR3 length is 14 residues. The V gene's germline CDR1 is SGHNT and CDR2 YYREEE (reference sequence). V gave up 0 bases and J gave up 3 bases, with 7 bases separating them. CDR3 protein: CASSLEPNYNEQFF. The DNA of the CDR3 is TGTGCCAGCAGCTTGGAACCTAACTACAATGAGCAGTTCTTC.